The TCR beta chain under discussion was sequenced for a study of blood T cell repertoires in COVID-19. Germline loops: CDR1 MNHNY, CDR2 SVGAGI (reference sequence). The CDR3 is made up of 15 amino acids. J lost 5 bases, V lost 4 bases, and 6 bases had no gene match. In the original analysis: For nucleated cells, counts were estimated from reference gene primer amplification. Data came from immunoSEQ multiplex PCR; TCRdb stores just in-frame clones and leaves some out. That table is the source of V, J and clone size, and D and trimming were worked out from the DNA. This sample has 110,000 to 150,000 clones; around 72% occur once, and the top ten carry more than 1.5%.

Material for sequencing was peripheral blood. V is TRBV6-6 and J is TRBJ2-1; 9 positions agree with TRBD1. The receptor was isolated from a woman in her sixties or seventies with acute or convalescent COVID-19. CDR3 sequence: CASSSGQGSDNEQFF. For the CDR3, the DNA is TGTGCCAGCAGTTCCGGACAGGGGTCGGACAATGAGCAGTTCTTC.